This TCR beta chain was sequenced for a study of cytomegalovirus exposure and HLA in healthy donors. Study overall: A later analysis reported the same platform for the 120 validation repertoires and the roughly 650 first-cohort repertoires. Study-wide results and caveats: In a later analysis, first-cohort TCR clusters were found to tend to co-occur in the 130 or so validation repertoires. Most TCR sequences were uncommon, yet certain public TCRs appeared in many donors. Confirmation was obtained in vitro that a few CMV-associated chains are specific for CMV antigens.

Data came from immunoSEQ multiplex PCR; TCRdb stores just in-frame clones and leaves some out. The sample consists of about 170,000 clones, 86% of them appearing once. The V and J ends lost 0 bases and 7 bases, in that order; junction bases with no gene match: 4. Germline CDR1 SGHRS, CDR2 YFSETQ. The CDR3 has 14 amino acids. To note about this clone: Antigen specificity is unknown.

This TCR was recovered from a woman younger than 35 in good health and CMV-seronegative. The chain recombines TRBV5-1 with TRBJ1-5, with 7 bases identical to TRBD1. What was sequenced was PBMCs. In DNA, the CDR3 is TGCGCCAGCAGCTTGGAAGGGGGCAGGCAGCCCCAGCATTTT. As protein: CASSLEGGRQPQHF. The whole variable domain, filled in from reference TRBV5-1 and TRBJ1-5, reads KAGVTQTPRYLIKTRGQQVTLSCSPISGHRSVSWYQQTPGQGLQFLFEYFSETQRNKGNFPGRFSGRQFSNSRSEMNVSTLELGDSALYLCASSLEGGRQPQHFGDGTRLSIL.